What follows describes a single T cell receptor (beta chain). The antigen is undetermined. This sample stems from a study of immune evolution from preneoplasia to lung adenocarcinoma. Produced via immunoSEQ multiplex PCR; TCRdb's table is partial and in-frame only. Altogether approximately 6,700 clones are present, over 65% being singletons, with the ten largest covering about 6%. Germline V gene lookup returns CDR1 SNHLY and CDR2 FYNNEI. The CDR3 consists of 20 residues. The germline V and J ends were trimmed by 2 bases and 0 bases, with 23 bases remaining between them. Patients had resection in Japan or China between about 2013 and 2018. Points from the study as a whole: From normal lung to invasive adenocarcinoma, top clone frequencies appeared to decrease.

The V gene is TRBV2, the J gene TRBJ2-1, with D maybe TRBD1 (5 bases). The TCR sequence derives from a person between 60 and 79 years old with lung adenocarcinoma. Material: FFPE adjacent normal lung tissue. Here the CDR3 DNA reads TGTGCCAGCAGTGAACAGGGTTCCGCCGTCATTGGTAGCTCCTACAATGAGCAGTTCTTC. Amino acid sequence: CASSEQGSAVIGSSYNEQFF. Together with reference TRBV2 and TRBJ2-1, the CDR3 gives the full variable domain: EPEVTQTPSHQVTQMGQEVILRCVPISNHLYFYWYRQILGQKVEFLVSFYNNEISEKSEIFDDQFSVERPDGSNFTLKIRSTKLEDSAMYFCASSEQGSAVIGSSYNEQFFGPGTRLTVL.